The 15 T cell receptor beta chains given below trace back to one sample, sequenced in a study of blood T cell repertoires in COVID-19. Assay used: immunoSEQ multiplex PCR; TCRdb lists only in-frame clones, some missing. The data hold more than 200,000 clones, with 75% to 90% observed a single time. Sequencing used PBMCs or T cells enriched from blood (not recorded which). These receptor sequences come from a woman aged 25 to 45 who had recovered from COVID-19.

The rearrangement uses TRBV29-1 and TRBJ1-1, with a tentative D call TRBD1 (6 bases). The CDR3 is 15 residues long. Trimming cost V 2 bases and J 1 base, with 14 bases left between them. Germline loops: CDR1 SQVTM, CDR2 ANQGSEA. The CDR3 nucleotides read TGCAGCGTTGAATCGGCACAGGGATGGAACACTGAAGCTTTCTTT. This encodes CSVESAQGWNTEAFF.

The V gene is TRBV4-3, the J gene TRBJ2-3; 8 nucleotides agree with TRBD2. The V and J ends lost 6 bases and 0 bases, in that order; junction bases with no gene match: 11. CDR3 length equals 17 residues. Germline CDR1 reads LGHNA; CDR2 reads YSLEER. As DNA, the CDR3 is TGCGCCAGCAGTCCCACCGTTGCGGGGGGCAGCACAGATACGCAGTATTTT. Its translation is CASSPTVAGGSTDTQYF.

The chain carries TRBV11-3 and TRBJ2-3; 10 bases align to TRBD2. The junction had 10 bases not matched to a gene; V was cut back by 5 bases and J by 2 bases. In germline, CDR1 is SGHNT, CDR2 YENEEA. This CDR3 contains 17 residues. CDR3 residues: CASSARQAGGVTDTQYF. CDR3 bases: TGTGCCAGCAGCGCCAGACAAGCGGGAGGGGTCACAGATACGCAGTATTTT.

CDR3 sequence: CASIADRVRSPGANVLTF. The CDR3 bases are TGTGCCAGTATTGCGGACAGAGTGAGGTCCCCTGGGGCCAACGTCCTGACTTTC. V gene TRBV19 combines with J gene TRBJ2-6; possibly TRBD1 for D (6 bases). Germline CDR1 is LNHDA and CDR2 is SQIVND (reference sequence). V lost 7 bases and J lost 2, with 21 bases in between. The CDR3 has 18 residues.

The CDR3 region is CASTSSGTGNYGYTF. The DNA of the CDR3 is TGTGCCAGCACCTCCTCGGGGACAGGGAACTATGGCTACACCTTC. J is TRBJ1-2 and V is TRBV6-5, with 9 bases matching TRBD1. There are 15 residues in the CDR3. Per the germline V gene, CDR1 is MNHEY and CDR2 is SVGAGI. V was clipped by 7 bases and J by 2 bases; unmatched bases: 8.

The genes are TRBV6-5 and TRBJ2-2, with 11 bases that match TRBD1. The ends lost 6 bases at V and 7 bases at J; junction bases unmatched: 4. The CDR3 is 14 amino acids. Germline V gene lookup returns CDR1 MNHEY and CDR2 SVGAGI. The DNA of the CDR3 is TGTGCCAGCAGCGGACAGGGGGCGGTCGGGGAGCTGTTTTTT. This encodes CASSGQGAVGELFF.

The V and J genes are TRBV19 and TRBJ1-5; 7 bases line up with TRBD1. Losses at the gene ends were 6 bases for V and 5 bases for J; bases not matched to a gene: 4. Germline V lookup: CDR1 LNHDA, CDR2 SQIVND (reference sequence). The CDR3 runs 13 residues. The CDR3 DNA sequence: TGTGCCAGTAGCCCCGACAGGGATCAGCCCCAGCATTTT. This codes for CASSPDRDQPQHF.

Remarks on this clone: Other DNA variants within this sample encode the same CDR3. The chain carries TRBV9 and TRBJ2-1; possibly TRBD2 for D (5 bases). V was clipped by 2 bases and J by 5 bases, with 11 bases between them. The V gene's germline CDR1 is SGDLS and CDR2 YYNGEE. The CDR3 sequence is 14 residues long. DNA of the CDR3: TGTGCCAGCAGCGTGCGCTGGGAGAACAATGAGCAGTTCTTC. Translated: CASSVRWENNEQFF.

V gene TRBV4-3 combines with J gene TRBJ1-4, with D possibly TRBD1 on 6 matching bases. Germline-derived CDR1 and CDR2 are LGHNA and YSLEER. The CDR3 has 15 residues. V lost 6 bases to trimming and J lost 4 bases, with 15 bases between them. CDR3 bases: TGCGCCAGCAGAACCCGGGACACTTATAATGAAAAACTGTTTTTT. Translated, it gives CASRTRDTYNEKLFF.

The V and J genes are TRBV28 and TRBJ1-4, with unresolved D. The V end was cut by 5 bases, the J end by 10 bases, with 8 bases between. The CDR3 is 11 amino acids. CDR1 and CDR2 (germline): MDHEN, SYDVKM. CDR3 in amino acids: CASSPSGKLFF. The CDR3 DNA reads TGTGCCAGCAGTCCATCGGGAAAACTGTTTTTT. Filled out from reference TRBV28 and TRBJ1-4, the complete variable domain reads DVKVTQSSRYLVKRTGEKVFLECVQDMDHENMFWYRQDPGLGLRLIYFSYDVKMKEKGDIPEGYSVSREKKERFSLILESASTNQTSMYLCASSPSGKLFFGSGTQLSVL.

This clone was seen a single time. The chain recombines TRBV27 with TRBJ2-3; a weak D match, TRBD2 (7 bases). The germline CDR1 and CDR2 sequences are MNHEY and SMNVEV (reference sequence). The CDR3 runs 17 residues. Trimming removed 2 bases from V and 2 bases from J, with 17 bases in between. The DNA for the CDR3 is TGTGCCAGCAGTTTAGCGGGGGCCTCGTACTTCACAGATACGCAGTATTTT. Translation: CASSLAGASYFTDTQYF.

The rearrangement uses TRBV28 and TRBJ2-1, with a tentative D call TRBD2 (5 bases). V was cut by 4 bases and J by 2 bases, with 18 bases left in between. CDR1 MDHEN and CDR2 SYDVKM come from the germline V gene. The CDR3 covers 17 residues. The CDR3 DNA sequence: TGTGCCAGCAGTTCCCCCCCTAGGCGGGCCACCTACAATGAGCAGTTCTTC. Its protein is CASSSPPRRATYNEQFF.

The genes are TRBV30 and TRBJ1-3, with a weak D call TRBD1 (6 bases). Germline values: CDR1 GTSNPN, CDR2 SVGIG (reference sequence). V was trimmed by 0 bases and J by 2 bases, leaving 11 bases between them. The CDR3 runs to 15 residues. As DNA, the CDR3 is TGTGCCTGGAGTGTACCCGCAGGGGCTGGAAACACCATATATTTT. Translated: CAWSVPAGAGNTIYF.

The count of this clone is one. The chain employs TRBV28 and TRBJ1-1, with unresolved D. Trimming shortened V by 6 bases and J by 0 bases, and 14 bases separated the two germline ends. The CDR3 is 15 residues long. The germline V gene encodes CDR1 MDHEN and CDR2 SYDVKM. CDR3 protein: CASSLVGQLNTEAFF. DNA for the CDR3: TGTGCCAGCAGCCTGGTTGGGCAGTTGAACACTGAAGCTTTCTTT.

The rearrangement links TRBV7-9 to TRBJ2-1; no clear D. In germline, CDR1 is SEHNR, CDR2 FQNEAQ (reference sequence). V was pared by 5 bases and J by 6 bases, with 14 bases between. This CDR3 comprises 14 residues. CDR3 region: CASSLQGDLNEQFF. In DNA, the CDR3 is TGTGCCAGCAGCCTCCAAGGAGATCTCAATGAGCAGTTCTTC.